These 21 T cell receptor beta chains were sequenced from one sample in a study of T cells after yellow fever vaccination. MiXCR, run by TCRdb on the 5' RACE reads, gives a single entry per CDR3 protein. The profile covers over 250,000 distinct CDR3 sequences, with roughly 5% appearing a single time and approximately 3.5% taken by the ten largest. Sequencing was performed on CD4+ T cells sorted from PBMCs, taken on the day of the yellow fever booster vaccination. The receptor set was obtained from a man aged 18 to 30 who received the YFV17D yellow fever vaccine.

This clonotype was counted a few times. The rearrangement joins TRBV5-5 to TRBJ2-5; no clear D. Germline V gene sequence: CDR1 SGHKS, CDR2 YYEKEE (reference sequence). The CDR3 contains 13 residues. The V and J ends lost 0 bases and 4 bases respectively, with 7 bases between them. The CDR3 is CASSLAIPETQYF. Written as DNA, the CDR3 is TGTGCCAGCAGCTTGGCCATCCCAGAGACCCAGTACTTC.

Only a few counts were recorded for this clonotype. One end of the junction fails to match germline, which may point to a read error. The CDR3 protein is CASSLDLGNSPLQF. CDR3 nucleotides: TGCGCCAGCAGCTTGGACCTGGGAAATTCACCCCTCCAATTT. The rearrangement uses TRBV5-1 and TRBJ1-6; no firm D call. The CDR3 has 14 amino acids. Germline CDR1 and CDR2: SGHRS and YFSETQ. The whole variable domain, remainder taken from reference TRBV5-1 and TRBJ1-6, is KAGVTQTPRYLIKTRGQQVTLSCSPISGHRSVSWYQQTPGQGLQFLFEYFSETQRNKGNFPGRFSGRQFSNSRSEMNVSTLELGDSALYLCASSLDLGNSPLQFGNGTRLTVT.

This clonotype was seen a handful of times. The genes are TRBV23-1 and TRBJ2-7; possibly TRBD1 for D (6 bases). TRBV23-1 is designated an ORF whose function remains uncertain. The CDR3 length is 14 residues. The V end lost 2 bases, the J end lost 7 bases, and 15 bases lay between the germline ends. CDR3 residues: CASSQETGLGEQYV. For the CDR3, the DNA is TGCGCCAGCAGTCAAGAGACAGGCCTCGGGGAGCAGTACGTC.

The chain employs TRBV29-1 and TRBJ2-3, with 7 bases matching TRBD2. Trimming cost V 6 bases and J 3 bases; bases outside gene matches: 15. The length of the CDR3 is 16 residues. CDR1 and CDR2 (germline): SQVTM, ANQGSEA. The DNA for the CDR3 is TGCAGCGTCCTCTGGGGGGGTACAGGAGGGACAGATACGCAGTATTTT. Its translation: CSVLWGGTGGTDTQYF.

This clonotype occurred a few times. The chain combines TRBV18 with TRBJ2-7; unclear D gene. Germline CDR1 KGHSH, CDR2 LQKENI. The length of the CDR3 is 16 residues. V was trimmed by 5 bases and J by 3 bases, leaving 20 bases between them. The CDR3 region is CASSKLGGPGIYEQYF. CDR3 sequence (DNA): TGTGCCAGCTCAAAGCTAGGTGGTCCGGGTATCTACGAGCAGTACTTC.

This chain links TRBV7-2 with TRBJ2-3; 12 bases map to TRBD2. The CDR3 contains 14 residues. The J segment lost 15 bases and the V segment lost 5 bases, leaving 12 bases of the junction unmatched. From germline, CDR1 is SGHTA and CDR2 FQGNSA. The CDR3 protein is CASSLLPLAGGHYF. The CDR3 DNA reads as TGTGCCAGCAGCCTACTACCACTAGCGGGGGGCCACTATTTT.

This clonotype was seen a few times. The gene calls are TRBV20-1 and TRBJ2-5; 7 bases match TRBD2. J gave up 6 bases and V 5 bases, and 3 bases lay outside the gene matches. The CDR3 is made up of 11 amino acids. Germline assignment: CDR1 DFQATT and CDR2 SNEGSKA (reference sequence). CDR3 coding DNA: TGCAGTGCTCGCGGGGGACAGACCCAGTACTTC. Amino acid sequence: CSARGGQTQYF.

This clonotype has ten or more counts. The chain has TRBV18 and TRBJ2-7; 7 positions agree with TRBD2. V shed 3 bases and J 2 bases; nucleotides not matched to a gene: 4. Germline loops: CDR1 KGHSH, CDR2 LQKENI. CDR3 size: 14 residues. CDR3 sequence (DNA): TGTGCCAGCTCACCCCTACGGGGGGCCTACGAGCAGTACGTC. Translated, it gives CASSPLRGAYEQYV.

The J gene is TRBJ2-3, the V gene TRBV7-2; TRBD2 is a possible D gene (7 bases). CDR1 SGHTA and CDR2 FQGNSA come from the germline V gene. Trimming took off 1 base at V and 4 bases at J, with 15 bases between the two ends. CDR3 length equals 16 residues. The CDR3 loop is CASSLGGRGGADTQYF. The CDR3 bases are TGTGCCAGCAGCTTAGGGGGGCGCGGGGGCGCAGATACGCAGTATTTT.

This clonotype showed up many times. The chain employs TRBV6-6 and TRBJ2-3; D call uncertain. The CDR3 length is 11 residues. Germline V gene lookup returns CDR1 MNHNY and CDR2 SVGAGI (reference sequence). With 2 bases removed from V and 5 bases from J, the gap between germline ends came to 2 bases. CDR3 nucleotides: TGTGCCAGCAGTTACGGAGATACGCAGTATTTT. This encodes CASSYGDTQYF.

The chain recombines TRBV4-1 with TRBJ2-5, with D tentatively TRBD2 (5 bases). Germline CDR1 and CDR2: MGHRA and YSYEKL. V was pared by 8 bases and J by 6 bases, with 22 bases between. This CDR3 is 15 amino acids long. In DNA, the CDR3 is TGCGCCAGCTCTTTAACTAGACACCAAGTTCAGACCCAGTACTTC. Amino acid sequence: CASSLTRHQVQTQYF.

This clonotype was detected many times. The V gene is TRBV10-3, the J gene TRBJ2-3; D uncertain. From germline, CDR1 is ENHRY and CDR2 SYGVKD. CDR3 length equals 16 residues. V lost 2 bases, J lost 0 bases, and 12 bases lay in between. The CDR3: CAISERTFTSTDTQYF. CDR3 nucleotide sequence: TGTGCCATCAGTGAGAGGACGTTTACTAGCACAGATACGCAGTATTTT.

This clonotype has more than one count but fewer than ten. J is TRBJ2-3 and V is TRBV5-1; a weak D match, TRBD1 (5 bases). Germline loops: CDR1 SGHRS, CDR2 YFSETQ. With 0 bases removed from V and 6 bases from J, the gap between germline ends came to 11 bases. The CDR3 loop spans 14 amino acids. CDR3 loop: CASSLEGGADTQYF. The CDR3 nucleotides read TGCGCCAGCAGCTTGGAAGGTGGGGCTGATACGCAGTATTTT.

This clonotype occurred many times. The chain is built from TRBV19 and TRBJ1-5; D perhaps matches TRBD1 (5 bases). V was pared by 10 bases and J by 0 bases, with 16 bases between. This CDR3 region has 15 residues. Germline CDR1 LNHDA, CDR2 SQIVND (reference sequence). CDR3 nucleotides: TGTGCCACCACTTGGGGCTTCTATAGCAATCAGCCCCAGCATTTT. Its protein product is CATTWGFYSNQPQHF. Looking up the rest from reference TRBV19 and TRBJ1-5 gives the full variable domain: DGGITQSPKYLFRKEGQNVTLSCEQNLNHDAMYWYRQDPGQGLRLIYYSQIVNDFQKGDIAEGYSVSREKKESFPLTVTSAQKNPTAFYLCATTWGFYSNQPQHFGDGTRLSIL.

This clonotype was seen many times. The rearrangement links TRBV7-2 to TRBJ2-2, with 8 bases that match TRBD2. V was pared by 6 bases and J by 0 bases, with 6 bases of the junction left unmatched. The CDR3 length is 16 residues. From germline, CDR1 is SGHTA and CDR2 FQGNSA. The DNA for the CDR3 is TGTGCCAGCAGGCCTCCGGGACTAGCGAACACCGGGGAGCTGTTTTTT. Its protein is CASRPPGLANTGELFF. The full variable domain, with the rest looked up from reference TRBV7-2 and TRBJ2-2, is GAGVSQSPSNKVTEKGKDVELRCDPISGHTALYWYRQSLGQGLEFLIYFQGNSAPDKSGLPSDRFSAERTGGSVSTLTIQRTQQEDSAVYLCASRPPGLANTGELFFGEGSRLTVL.

This clonotype was counted between two and nine times. V and J are TRBV6-1 and TRBJ1-5; no reliable D call. The germline CDR1 and CDR2 sequences are MNHNS and SASEGT. The CDR3 extends over 13 amino acids. Deletions cut 2 bases from V and 3 bases from J, with 5 bases between. CDR3 nucleotides: TGTGCCAGCAGTGAAACAGTCAATCAGCCCCAGCATTTT. As protein: CASSETVNQPQHF.

This clonotype was counted many times. The chain joins TRBV24-1 to TRBJ2-5; D perhaps matches TRBD1 (5 bases). V gave up 7 bases and J gave up 4 bases, with 6 bases separating them. The CDR3 is 11 amino acids. Per germline, CDR1 KGHDR and CDR2 SFDVKD. CDR3 in amino acids: CATSQGETQYF. CDR3 nucleotide sequence: TGTGCCACCAGCCAGGGAGAGACCCAGTACTTC.

This clonotype occurred a few times. V usage is TRBV20-1 and J usage is TRBJ2-5; 9 bases map to TRBD2. CDR3 length equals 16 residues. Germline trimming cut 3 bases from V and 5 bases from J; bases unmatched to any gene: 13. Germline assignment: CDR1 DFQATT and CDR2 SNEGSKA (reference sequence). The chain's CDR3 is CSASVYPAGGRETQYF. CDR3 DNA: TGCAGTGCTAGCGTCTACCCAGCGGGGGGCCGGGAGACCCAGTACTTC.

This clonotype has at least ten counts. The V gene is TRBV6-5, the J gene TRBJ1-2; 7 bases fit TRBD1. CDR3 size: 14 residues. V shed 4 bases, J shed 6 bases, and the junction held 8 bases outside the gene matches. The V gene's germline CDR1 is MNHEY and CDR2 SVGAGI. The DNA for the CDR3 is TGTGCCAGCAGTTGGCTCCCAGGGGGTCATGGCTACACCTTC. This encodes CASSWLPGGHGYTF.

This clonotype was seen ten or more times. V is TRBV5-1 and J is TRBJ2-3; D possibly corresponds to TRBD1 (6 bases). CDR1 SGHRS and CDR2 YFSETQ come from the germline V gene. This CDR3 spans 13 amino acids. The V end was cut by 4 bases, the J end by 3 bases, with 9 bases between. The CDR3 loop is CASSRQGTDTQYF. In DNA, the CDR3 is TGCGCCAGCAGCCGCCAGGGGACAGATACGCAGTATTTT.

The V gene is TRBV5-4, the J gene TRBJ2-3; TRBD2 is a possible D gene (6 bases). The CDR3 loop spans 15 amino acids. From germline, CDR1 is SGHNT and CDR2 YYREEE (reference sequence). Trimming took off 1 base at V and 2 bases at J, with 11 bases between the two ends. Here the CDR3 DNA reads TGTGCCAGCAGCTTGTATGGGGGGTTCACAGATACGCAGTATTTT. Its translation is CASSLYGGFTDTQYF. The entire variable domain, with the rest obtained from reference TRBV5-4 and TRBJ2-3, is as follows: ETGVTQSPTHLIKTRGQQVTLRCSSQSGHNTVSWYQQALGQGPQFIFQYYREEENGRGNFPPRFSGLQFPNYSSELNVNALELDDSALYLCASSLYGGFTDTQYFGPGTRLTVL.